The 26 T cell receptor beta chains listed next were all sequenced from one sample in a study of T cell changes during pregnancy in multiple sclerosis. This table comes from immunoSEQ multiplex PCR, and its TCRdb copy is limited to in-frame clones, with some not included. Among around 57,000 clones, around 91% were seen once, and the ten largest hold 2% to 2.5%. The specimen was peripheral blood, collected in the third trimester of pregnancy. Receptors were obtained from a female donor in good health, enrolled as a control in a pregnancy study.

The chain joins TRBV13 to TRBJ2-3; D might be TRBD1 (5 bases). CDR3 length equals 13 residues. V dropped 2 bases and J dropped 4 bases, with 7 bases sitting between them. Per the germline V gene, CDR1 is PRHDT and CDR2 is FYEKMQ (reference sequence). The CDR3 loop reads CASSLRGADTQYF. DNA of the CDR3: TGTGCCAGCAGCTTAAGGGGTGCAGATACGCAGTATTTT.

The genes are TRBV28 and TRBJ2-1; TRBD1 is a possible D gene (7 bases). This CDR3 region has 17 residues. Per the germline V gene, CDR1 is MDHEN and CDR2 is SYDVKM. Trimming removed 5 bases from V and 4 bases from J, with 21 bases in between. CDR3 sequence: CASSPSLGGTVYNEQFF. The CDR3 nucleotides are TGTGCCAGCAGTCCCTCCTTAGGCGGGACAGTATACAATGAGCAGTTCTTC.

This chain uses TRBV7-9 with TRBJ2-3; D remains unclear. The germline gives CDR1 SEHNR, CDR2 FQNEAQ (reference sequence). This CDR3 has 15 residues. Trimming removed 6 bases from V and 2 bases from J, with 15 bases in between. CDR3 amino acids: CASSKANTITDTQYF. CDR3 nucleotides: TGTGCCAGCAGTAAGGCTAACACTATCACAGATACGCAGTATTTT.

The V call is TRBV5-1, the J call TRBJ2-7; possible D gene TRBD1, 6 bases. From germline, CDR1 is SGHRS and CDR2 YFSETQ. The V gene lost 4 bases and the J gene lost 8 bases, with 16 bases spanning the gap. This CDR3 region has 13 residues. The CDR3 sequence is CASSPDRLTQQYF. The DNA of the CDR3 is TGCGCCAGCAGCCCCGACAGGCTTACGCAGCAGTACTTC.

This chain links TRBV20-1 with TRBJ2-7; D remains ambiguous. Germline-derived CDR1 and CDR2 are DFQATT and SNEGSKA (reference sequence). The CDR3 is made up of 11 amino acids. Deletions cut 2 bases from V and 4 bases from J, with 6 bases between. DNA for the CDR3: TGCAGTGCTAGACAGTTATACGAGCAGTACTTC. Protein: CSARQLYEQYF.

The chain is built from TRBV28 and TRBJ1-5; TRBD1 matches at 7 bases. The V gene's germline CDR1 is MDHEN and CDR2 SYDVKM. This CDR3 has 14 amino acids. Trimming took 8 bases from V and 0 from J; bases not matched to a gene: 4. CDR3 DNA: TGTGCCAGCTTACAGGGGTATAGCAATCAGCCCCAGCATTTT. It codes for CASLQGYSNQPQHF.

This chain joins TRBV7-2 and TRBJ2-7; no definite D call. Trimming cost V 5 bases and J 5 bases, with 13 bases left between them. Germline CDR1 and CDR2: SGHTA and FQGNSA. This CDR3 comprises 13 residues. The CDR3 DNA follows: TGTGCCAGCAGCCCCGGTCCCGCGGACGAGCAGTACTTC. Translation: CASSPGPADEQYF. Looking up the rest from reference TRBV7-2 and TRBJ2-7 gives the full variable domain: GAGVSQSPSNKVTEKGKDVELRCDPISGHTALYWYRQSLGQGLEFLIYFQGNSAPDKSGLPSDRFSAERTGGSVSTLTIQRTQQEDSAVYLCASSPGPADEQYFGPGTRLTVT.

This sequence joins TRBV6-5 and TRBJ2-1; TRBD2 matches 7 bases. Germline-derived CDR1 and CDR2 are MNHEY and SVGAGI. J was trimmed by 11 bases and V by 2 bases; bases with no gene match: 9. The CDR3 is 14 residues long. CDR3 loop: CASSYGTITMQQFF. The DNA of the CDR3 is TGTGCCAGCAGTTACGGGACTATTACAATGCAGCAGTTCTTC.

CDR3 in amino acids: CASSATGTSGSEQYF. CDR3 DNA: TGTGCCAGCAGCGCCACCGGGACTAGCGGGAGCGAGCAGTACTTC. The chain employs TRBV7-6 and TRBJ2-7, with 14 bases identical to TRBD2. After removal of 5 bases from V and 6 bases from J, the junction contained 6 bases not matched to a gene. The CDR3 has 15 amino acids. From germline, CDR1 is SGHVS and CDR2 FNYEAQ.

DNA for the CDR3: TGTGCCAGCGGCGCCAGGGTAGCTGGAAACACCATATATTTT. Amino acids: CASGARVAGNTIYF. The genes are TRBV6-4 and TRBJ1-3; maybe TRBD1 (5 bases). V dropped 8 bases and J dropped 2 bases, with 13 bases sitting between them. Germline V gene lookup returns CDR1 MRHNA and CDR2 SNTAGT. The CDR3 contains 14 residues.

In DNA form, the CDR3 reads TGTGCCAGCAGCTCCTGGGGAGCTGGTTACGAGCAGTACTTC. Amino acid sequence: CASSSWGAGYEQYF. The gene calls are TRBV7-2 and TRBJ2-7; a possible D gene is TRBD2 (5 bases). The length of the CDR3 is 14 residues. Germline V gives CDR1 SGHTA, CDR2 FQGNSA. V gave up 4 bases and J gave up 4 bases, with 14 bases separating them.

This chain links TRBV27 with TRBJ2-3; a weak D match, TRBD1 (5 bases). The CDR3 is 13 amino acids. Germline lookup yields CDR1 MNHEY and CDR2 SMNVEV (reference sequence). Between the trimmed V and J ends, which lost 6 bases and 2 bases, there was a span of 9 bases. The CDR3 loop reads CASRDTFTDTQYF. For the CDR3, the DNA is TGTGCCAGCAGGGACACCTTCACAGATACGCAGTATTTT.

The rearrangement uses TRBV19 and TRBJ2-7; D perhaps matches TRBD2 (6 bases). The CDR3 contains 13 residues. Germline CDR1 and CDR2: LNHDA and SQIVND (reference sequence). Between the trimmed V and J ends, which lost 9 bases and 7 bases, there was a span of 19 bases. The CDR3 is CASRAGIGWEQYF. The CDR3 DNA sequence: TGTGCCAGCAGGGCGGGGATCGGATGGGAGCAGTACTTC.

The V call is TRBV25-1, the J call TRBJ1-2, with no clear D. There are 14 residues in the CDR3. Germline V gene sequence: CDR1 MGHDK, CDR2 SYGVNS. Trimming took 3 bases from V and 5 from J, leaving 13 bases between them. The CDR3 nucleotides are TGTGCCAGCAGTGAGGAGGAGAAACTGTATGGCTACACCTTC. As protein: CASSEEEKLYGYTF.

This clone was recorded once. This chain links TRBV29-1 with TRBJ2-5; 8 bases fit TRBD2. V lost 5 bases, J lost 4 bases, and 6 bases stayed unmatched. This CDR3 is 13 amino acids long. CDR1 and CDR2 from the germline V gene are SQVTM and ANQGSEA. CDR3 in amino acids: CSVPPGGGETQYF. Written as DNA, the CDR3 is TGCAGCGTTCCCCCCGGGGGGGGAGAGACCCAGTACTTC.

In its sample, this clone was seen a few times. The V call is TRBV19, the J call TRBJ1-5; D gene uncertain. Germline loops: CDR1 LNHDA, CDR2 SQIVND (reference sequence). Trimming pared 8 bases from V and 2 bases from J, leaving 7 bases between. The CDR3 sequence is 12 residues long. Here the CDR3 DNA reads TGTGCCAGTCCAGTCGGCAATCAGCCCCAGCATTTT. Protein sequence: CASPVGNQPQHF.

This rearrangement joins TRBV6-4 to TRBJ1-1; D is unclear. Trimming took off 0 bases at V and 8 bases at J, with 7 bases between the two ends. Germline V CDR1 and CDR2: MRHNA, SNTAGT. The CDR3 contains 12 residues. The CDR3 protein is CASSDSGGEAFF. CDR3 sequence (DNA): TGTGCCAGCAGTGACTCTGGCGGGGAAGCTTTCTTT.

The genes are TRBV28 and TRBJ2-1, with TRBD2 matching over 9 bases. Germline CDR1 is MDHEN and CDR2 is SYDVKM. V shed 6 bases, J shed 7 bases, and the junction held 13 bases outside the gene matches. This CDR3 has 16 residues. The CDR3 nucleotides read TGTGCCAGCAGCACCGGCCGAAGCGGGAGGATTAATGAGCAGTTCTTC. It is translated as CASSTGRSGRINEQFF. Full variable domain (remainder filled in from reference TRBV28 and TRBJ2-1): DVKVTQSSRYLVKRTGEKVFLECVQDMDHENMFWYRQDPGLGLRLIYFSYDVKMKEKGDIPEGYSVSREKKERFSLILESASTNQTSMYLCASSTGRSGRINEQFFGPGTRLTVL.

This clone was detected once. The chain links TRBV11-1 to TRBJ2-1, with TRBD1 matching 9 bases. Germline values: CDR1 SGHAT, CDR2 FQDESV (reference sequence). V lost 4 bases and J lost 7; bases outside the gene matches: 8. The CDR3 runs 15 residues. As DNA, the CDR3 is TGTGCCAGCAGCTCCCGGACAGGGGTTGGGAATGAGCAGTTCTTC. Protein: CASSSRTGVGNEQFF.

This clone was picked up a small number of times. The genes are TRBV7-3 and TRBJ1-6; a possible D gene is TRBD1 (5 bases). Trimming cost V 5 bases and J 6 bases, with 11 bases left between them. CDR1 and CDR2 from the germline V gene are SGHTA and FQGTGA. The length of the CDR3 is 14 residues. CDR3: CASSPGLTNSPLHF. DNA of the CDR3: TGTGCCAGCAGCCCAGGGCTAACTAATTCACCCCTCCACTTT.

CDR3 nucleotides: TGTGCCAGTAGGGAGGGCCACTCTGGAAACACCATATATTTT. Amino acid sequence: CASREGHSGNTIYF. This chain uses TRBV19 with TRBJ1-3; no definite D call. V was shortened by 6 bases and J by 0 bases, with 9 bases between the two germline ends. The germline V gene encodes CDR1 LNHDA and CDR2 SQIVND (reference sequence). This CDR3 comprises 14 residues.

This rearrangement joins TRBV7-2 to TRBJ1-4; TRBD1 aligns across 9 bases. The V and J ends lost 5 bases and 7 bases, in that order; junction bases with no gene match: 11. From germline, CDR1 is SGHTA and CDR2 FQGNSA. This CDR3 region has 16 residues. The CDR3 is CASSRSPGQGSEKLFF. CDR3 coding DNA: TGTGCCAGCAGCCGAAGTCCGGGACAGGGATCTGAAAAACTGTTTTTT.

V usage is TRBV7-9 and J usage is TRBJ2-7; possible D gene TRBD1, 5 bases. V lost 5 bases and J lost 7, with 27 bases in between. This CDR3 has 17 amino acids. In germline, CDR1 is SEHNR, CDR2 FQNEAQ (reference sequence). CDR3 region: CASSVDTRSGAGREQYF. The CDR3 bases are TGTGCCAGCAGCGTGGACACCCGGAGTGGGGCTGGCCGGGAGCAGTACTTC.

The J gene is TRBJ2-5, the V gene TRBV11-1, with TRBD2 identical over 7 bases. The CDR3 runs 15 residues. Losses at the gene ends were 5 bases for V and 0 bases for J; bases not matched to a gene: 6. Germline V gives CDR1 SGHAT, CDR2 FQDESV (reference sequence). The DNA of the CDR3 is TGTGCCAGCAGCCCTAGGACTAGGTACCAAGAGACCCAGTACTTC. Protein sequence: CASSPRTRYQETQYF.

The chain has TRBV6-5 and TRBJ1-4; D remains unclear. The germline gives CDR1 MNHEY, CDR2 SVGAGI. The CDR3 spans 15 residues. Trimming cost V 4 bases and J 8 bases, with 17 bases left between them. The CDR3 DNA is TGTGCCAGCAGTTCTCACAGCCGGGCGGGGGAAAAACTGTTTTTT. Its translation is CASSSHSRAGEKLFF.

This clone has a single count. CDR3 bases: TGTGCCAGCAGAAACTCCAGGGAGGTAGGCTACACCTTC. Translated: CASRNSREVGYTF. The chain combines TRBV6-6 with TRBJ1-2; TRBD1 might be the D (5 bases). Germline V gives CDR1 MNHNY, CDR2 SVGAGI (reference sequence). Trimming removed 6 bases at V and 8 bases at J, with 16 bases between. The CDR3 covers 13 residues.